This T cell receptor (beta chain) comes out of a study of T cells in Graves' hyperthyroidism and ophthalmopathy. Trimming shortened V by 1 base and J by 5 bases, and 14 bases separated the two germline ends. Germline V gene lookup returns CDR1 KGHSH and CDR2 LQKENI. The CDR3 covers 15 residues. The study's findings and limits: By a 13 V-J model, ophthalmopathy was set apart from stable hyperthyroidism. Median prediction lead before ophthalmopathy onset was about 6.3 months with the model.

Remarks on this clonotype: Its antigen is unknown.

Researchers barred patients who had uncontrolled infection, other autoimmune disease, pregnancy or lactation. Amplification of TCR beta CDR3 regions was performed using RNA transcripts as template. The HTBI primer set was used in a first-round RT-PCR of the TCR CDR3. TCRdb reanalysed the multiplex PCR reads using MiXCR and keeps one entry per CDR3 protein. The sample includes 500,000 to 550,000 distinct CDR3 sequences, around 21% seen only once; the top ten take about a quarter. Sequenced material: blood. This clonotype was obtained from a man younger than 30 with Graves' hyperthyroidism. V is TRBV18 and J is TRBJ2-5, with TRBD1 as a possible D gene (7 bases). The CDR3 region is CASSPRQGGAETQYF. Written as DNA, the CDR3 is TGTGCCAGCTCACCACGGCAGGGGGGTGCGGAGACCCAGTACTTC.